This is a list of T cell receptor beta chains from one sample in a study of CD8+CD57+ T cells in acquired aplastic anemia. TCRdb redid the calling of the reads with MiXCR, one entry per CDR3 protein. This sample has approximately 170,000 distinct CDR3 sequences, with less than 60% found just once. The sample comprised sorted CD4+, CD8+, or CD8+CD57+ T cells (not recorded which) from PBMCs. The receptors derive from a human donor with aplastic anemia. Both conserved end residues are part of each CDR3. The order of the fields is V gene, clone size, J gene, D gene, CDR3 protein, CDR3 DNA. D genes are given only for firm matches. Only part of the rows carry a size: once, few, many, or a class if the clone is expanded.

TRBV19,many,TRBJ1-1,.,CASRSIGGNTEAFF,TGTGCCAGTAGAAGTATAGGGGGGAACACTGAAGCTTTCTTT
TRBV19,many,TRBJ1-1,TRBD1,CASSRTGGTTEAFF,TGTGCCAGCAGCCGGACAGGGGGGACCACTGAAGCTTTCTTT
TRBV25-1,.,TRBJ2-7,.,CASSYSDNYEQYF,TGTGCCAGCAGTTACAGCGACAATTACGAGCAGTACTTC
TRBV6-1,many,TRBJ2-3,.,CASSPPRAQSTDTQYF,TGTGCCAGCAGCCCTCCGCGGGCCCAGAGCACAGATACGCAGTATTTT
TRBV3-1,many,TRBJ1-2,.,CASSITNYGYTF,TGTGCCAGCAGCATTACTAACTATGGCTACACCTTC
TRBV12-3/TRBV12-4,many,TRBJ2-3,TRBD1,CASSTDVRQGAFTDTQYF,TGTGCCAGCAGCACCGACGTCCGACAGGGTGCTTTCACAGATACGCAGTATTTT
TRBV7-2,many,TRBJ2-5,TRBD2,CASSSLGLAGETQYF,TGTGCCAGCAGCTCCCTGGGACTAGCCGGAGAGACCCAGTACTTC
TRBV7-7,many,TRBJ2-5,TRBD2,CASSPGRGGGLETQYF,TGTGCCAGCAGCCCTGGCCGGGGGGGAGGGCTAGAGACCCAGTACTTC
TRBV6-1,many,TRBJ1-3,.,CASSDRWTGNTIYF,TGTGCCAGCAGTGACCGGTGGACAGGAAACACCATATATTTT
TRBV7-6,.,TRBJ2-3,.,CASRPRRGDTQYF,TGTGCCAGCAGACCTAGAAGGGGAGATACGCAGTATTTT
TRBV7-2,few,TRBJ1-6,TRBD1,CASSLQGAANSPLHF,TGTGCCAGCAGCTTACAGGGGGCCGCTAATTCACCCCTCCACTTT
TRBV3-1,few,TRBJ1-1,.,CASSQGGSVEAFF,TGTGCCAGCAGCCAAGGAGGGAGTGTGGAAGCTTTCTTT
TRBV3-1,once,TRBJ1-1,.,CASSQPTGNTEAFF,TGTGCCAGCAGCCAACCCACTGGGAACACTGAAGCTTTCTTT
TRBV20-1,many,TRBJ1-4,.,CSARDRRTNEKLFF,TGCAGTGCTAGAGACCGCAGAACTAATGAAAAACTGTTTTTT
TRBV4-3,many,TRBJ2-7,.,CASSRQRGPYEQYF,TGCGCCAGCAGCCGGCAGAGGGGTCCCTACGAGCAGTACTTC
TRBV6-1,many,TRBJ1-6,.,CASTLGGTPGSYNSPLHF,TGTGCCAGCACCTTAGGGGGGACCCCGGGCTCCTATAATTCACCCCTCCACTTT
TRBV13,many,TRBJ2-7,TRBD1,CASSPKSGTGGYEQYF,TGTGCCAGCAGCCCAAAGTCAGGGACAGGGGGCTACGAGCAGTACTTC
TRBV5-1,many,TRBJ2-3,.,CASSLSSGRASTDTQYF,TGCGCCAGCAGCTTGAGTTCGGGCAGAGCTAGCACAGATACGCAGTATTTT
TRBV19,many,TRBJ1-5,.,CASSIPPQGNQPQHF,TGTGCCAGTAGTATCCCACCGCAGGGGAATCAGCCCCAGCATTTT
TRBV29-1,once,TRBJ1-2,.,CSVDRRNYGYTF,TGCAGCGTGGACAGAAGAAACTATGGCTACACCTTC
TRBV25-1,.,TRBJ2-7,.,CASSQSSDLYEQYF,TGTGCCAGCAGCCAATCCTCTGATCTCTACGAGCAGTACTTC
TRBV10-3,.,TRBJ1-1,.,CAISEPRGRGAGEEAFF,TGTGCCATCAGTGAGCCCCGAGGCCGAGGGGCAGGGGAGGAAGCTTTCTTT
TRBV19,few,TRBJ1-5,.,CASSIGPGASNQPQHF,TGTGCCAGTAGTATAGGTCCAGGTGCGTCCAATCAGCCCCAGCATTTT
TRBV12-3/TRBV12-4,many,TRBJ1-6,.,CASSLVGGVWGPPLHF,TGTGCCAGCAGTTTAGTTGGGGGCGTTTGGGGCCCACCCCTCCACTTT
TRBV7-2,many,TRBJ2-1,TRBD2,CASSFGTSGYNEQFF,TGTGCCAGCAGCTTCGGGACTAGCGGTTACAATGAGCAGTTCTTC
TRBV10-3,many,TRBJ2-5,TRBD2,CAIRTSGAVGQETQYF,TGTGCCATCAGGACTAGCGGGGCCGTTGGCCAAGAGACCCAGTACTTC
TRBV19,many,TRBJ1-2,.,CASSIGTSNYGYTF,TGTGCCAGTAGTATAGGGACAAGTAACTATGGCTACACCTTC
TRBV18,.,TRBJ2-3,.,CASSRTSSTDTQYF,TGTGCCAGCTCAAGGACTTCTAGCACAGATACGCAGTATTTT
TRBV2,many,TRBJ2-1,TRBD2,CASRGTSGVYNEQFF,TGTGCCAGCAGAGGGACTAGCGGGGTCTACAATGAGCAGTTCTTC
TRBV20-1,.,TRBJ1-2,.,CSARAGFGGYTF,TGCAGTGCTAGAGCGGGTTTCGGTGGCTACACCTTC